This T cell receptor beta chain was identified during a study of T cell changes during pregnancy in multiple sclerosis. Produced via immunoSEQ multiplex PCR; TCRdb's table is partial and in-frame only. The sample contains approximately 48,000 clones, roughly 92% of which appear only once. The CDR3 contains 12 residues. CDR1 is SQVTM and CDR2 is ANQGSEA in the germline V gene. V was clipped by 1 base and J by 4 bases, with 8 bases between them. The chain uses TRBV29-1 and TRBJ2-7; maybe TRBD2 (5 bases). The origin of this receptor is a female donor with multiple sclerosis, enrolled in a pregnancy study. The input for sequencing was CD4+ T cells from peripheral blood mononuclear cells, taken after pregnancy. CDR3 DNA sequence: TGCAGCGTTGAAGGAGGGCCATACGAGCAGTACTTC. Protein sequence: CSVEGGPYEQYF.